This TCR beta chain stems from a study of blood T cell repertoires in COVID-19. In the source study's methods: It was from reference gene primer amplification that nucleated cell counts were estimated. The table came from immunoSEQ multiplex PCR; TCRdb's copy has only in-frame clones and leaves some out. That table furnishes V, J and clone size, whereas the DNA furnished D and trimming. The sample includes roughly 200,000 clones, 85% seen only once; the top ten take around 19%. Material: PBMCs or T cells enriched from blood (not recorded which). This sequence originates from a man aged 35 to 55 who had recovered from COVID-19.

The DNA for the CDR3 is TGTGCCAGCAGCTTCTCCACCAGCGAGCAGTACTTC. Amino acids: CASSFSTSEQYF. This chain connects TRBV5-4 to TRBJ2-7; D is unresolved. Germline lookup yields CDR1 SGHNT and CDR2 YYREEE (reference sequence). This CDR3 is 12 amino acids long. Trimming took off 2 bases at V and 6 bases at J, with 9 bases between the two ends.